A selection of T cell receptor beta chains follows, all from one sample in a study of T cell changes during pregnancy in multiple sclerosis. Sequencing was performed with immunoSEQ multiplex PCR; in TCRdb, only in-frame clones are kept and a portion is missing. Here the sample spans about 80,000 clones, about 92% being singletons. Sequencing used peripheral blood, obtained before pregnancy. The origin of the receptors is a female donor with multiple sclerosis, enrolled in a pregnancy study. The CDR3 runs from the conserved cysteine through the conserved F or W. The order of the fields is J gene, clone size, V gene, D gene, CDR3 protein, CDR3 DNA. The D gene is left open where the match is weak. Not all rows give a size; the values are once, few, many and, for expanded clones, a class.

TRBJ2-2 | . | TRBV7-2 | TRBD2 | CASSLALAGVSGELFF | TGTGCCAGCAGCTTAGCGCTAGCGGGAGTATCCGGGGAGCTGTTTTTT
TRBJ1-1 | . | TRBV19 | . | CASSVNTEAFF | TGTGCCAGTAGCGTGAACACTGAAGCTTTCTTT
TRBJ2-7 | . | TRBV2 | . | CASSEGLEQYF | TGTGCCAGCAGTGAAGGGCTCGAGCAGTACTTC
TRBJ1-5 | . | TRBV7-9 | TRBD1 | CASSPPGQGNQPQHF | TGTGCCAGCAGCCCGCCGGGACAGGGCAATCAGCCCCAGCATTTT
TRBJ2-3 | . | TRBV6-1 | TRBD2 | CASSGTSGRAPSDTQYF | TGTGCCAGCAGTGGGACTAGCGGGAGGGCCCCCTCAGATACGCAGTATTTT
TRBJ1-1 | . | TRBV19 | . | CASSMGAGVNTEAFF | TGTGCCAGTAGTATGGGGGCAGGCGTGAACACTGAAGCTTTCTTT
TRBJ2-7 | . | TRBV7-6 | TRBD2 | CASSSGTSGSGYEQYF | TGTGCCAGCAGCTCAGGGACTAGCGGGAGTGGGTACGAGCAGTACTTC
TRBJ1-1 | . | TRBV19 | . | CASKHNSGYTEAFF | TGTGCCAGTAAACATAACAGTGGTTACACTGAAGCTTTCTTT
TRBJ2-1 | . | TRBV4-3 | . | CASSQDLGHLLNEQFF | TGCGCCAGCAGCCAAGATCTAGGACATCTACTGAATGAGCAGTTCTTC
TRBJ2-4 | . | TRBV7-2 | TRBD2 | CASSLVFHLAGGPKNIQYF | TGTGCCAGCAGCTTAGTATTCCACCTAGCGGGAGGGCCCAAAAACATTCAGTACTTC
TRBJ2-7 | . | TRBV10-3 | TRBD2 | CAITSPDRGGGYEQYF | TGTGCCATCACCTCACCCGACCGGGGGGGTGGCTACGAGCAGTACTTC
TRBJ2-1 | . | TRBV5-1 | . | CASSLGGIRDEQFF | TGCGCCAGCAGCTTAGGTGGAATCAGGGATGAGCAGTTCTTC
TRBJ2-5 | . | TRBV9 | TRBD1 | CASSVDDRGRGTQYF | TGTGCCAGCAGCGTAGACGACAGGGGGCGAGGGACCCAGTACTTC
TRBJ2-2 | . | TRBV28 | . | CASRIDRGASGELFF | TGTGCCAGCAGGATTGACCGGGGGGCTTCCGGGGAGCTGTTTTTT
TRBJ2-3 | . | TRBV2 | TRBD1 | CASWAGQGVGSDTQYF | TGTGCCAGCTGGGCGGGACAGGGCGTAGGATCAGATACGCAGTATTTT
TRBJ2-7 | . | TRBV2 | . | CASEDLGGYEQYF | TGTGCCAGCGAGGACCTCGGGGGCTACGAGCAGTACTTC
TRBJ2-5 | . | TRBV18 | TRBD1 | CASSKRDRGQETQYF | TGTGCCAGCTCAAAGCGGGACAGGGGGCAAGAGACCCAGTACTTC
TRBJ2-7 | . | TRBV2 | TRBD2 | CASSASGAYEQYF | TGTGCCAGCAGTGCTAGCGGGGCCTACGAGCAGTACTTC
TRBJ1-5 | . | TRBV5-6 | TRBD1 | CASSLGTGEVNQPQHF | TGTGCCAGCAGCTTGGGTACAGGGGAGGTCAATCAGCCCCAGCATTTT
TRBJ1-5 | . | TRBV14 | TRBD1 | CASSLYCRDRHQPQHF | TGTGCCAGCAGCCTGTACTGCCGGGACAGACATCAGCCCCAGCATTTT
TRBJ2-1 | once | TRBV5-6 | TRBD2 | CASSLLAGAGDEQFF | TGTGCCAGCAGCTTGCTAGCGGGAGCTGGGGATGAGCAGTTCTTC
TRBJ2-2 | . | TRBV28 | TRBD2 | CATYGTSGRAGELFF | TGTGCCACCTACGGGACTAGCGGGAGGGCCGGGGAGCTGTTTTTT
TRBJ2-2 | . | TRBV7-9 | . | CASSPRWGDPGELFF | TGTGCCAGCAGCCCCCGGTGGGGGGATCCCGGGGAGCTGTTTTTT
TRBJ2-1 | . | TRBV6-1 | TRBD2 | CASSEEGTKQFF | TGTGCCAGCAGTGAGGAGGGGACTAAGCAGTTCTTC
TRBJ1-2 | . | TRBV7-6 | TRBD1 | CASRPQGVDGYTF | TGTGCCAGCAGACCGCAGGGGGTTGATGGCTACACCTTC
TRBJ1-2 | few | TRBV5-6 | TRBD1 | CASSLIDREWGYTF | TGTGCCAGCAGCTTGATAGACAGGGAATGGGGCTACACCTTC
TRBJ2-3 | . | TRBV7-6 | . | CASSSGPKVDTQYF | TGTGCCAGCAGCAGCGGACCAAAGGTGGATACGCAGTATTTT
TRBJ2-5 | . | TRBV29-1 | TRBD1 | CSVEVGTGRETQYF | TGCAGCGTTGAAGTGGGGACAGGGCGGGAGACCCAGTACTTC
TRBJ2-5 | . | TRBV29-1 | TRBD1 | CSVDGQGVLETQYF | TGCAGCGTTGATGGACAGGGTGTTTTAGAGACCCAGTACTTC
TRBJ2-2 | . | TRBV7-8 | . | CASSLDGRDTGELFF | TGTGCCAGCAGCTTAGACGGGAGAGACACCGGGGAGCTGTTTTTT
TRBJ2-1 | . | TRBV19 | . | CASSIVGIGGNEQFF | TGTGCCAGTAGTATAGTGGGGATAGGGGGCAATGAGCAGTTCTTC